The next 11 T cell receptor beta chains were all read from a single sample in a study of breast tumors, draining lymph nodes, adjacent tissues. TCRdb independently ran MiXCR on the multiplex PCR reads; one entry per CDR3 protein. In the table there are over 60,000 distinct CDR3 sequences, approximately 57% of which are singletons. Material for sequencing was breast tumor tissue. These receptors all stem from a female donor with breast cancer. Some clones in this sample may be carry-over from other donors' samples.

This clonotype was seen more than once but under ten times. This rearrangement joins TRBV29-1 to TRBJ2-1, with TRBD1 matching 12 bases. Germline trimming cut 6 bases from V and 8 bases from J; bases unmatched to any gene: 14. The CDR3 runs 16 residues. CDR1 is SQVTM, CDR2 ANQGSEA, per germline. DNA of the CDR3: TGCAGCGTGCCCCGGGACAGGGGGCTTGGAGGCCATGAGCAGTTCTTC. Residues: CSVPRDRGLGGHEQFF.

The V call is TRBV5-4, the J call TRBJ2-3, with TRBD1 matching 8 bases. Looked up from germline, CDR1 is SGHNT and CDR2 is YYREEE (reference sequence). Trimming took 4 bases from V and 3 from J; bases not matched to a gene: 4. The CDR3 consists of 14 residues. Here the CDR3 DNA reads TGTGCCAGCAGCCTAAGGACAGGGACAGATACGCAGTATTTT. It encodes CASSLRTGTDTQYF.

The V gene is TRBV10-3, the J gene TRBJ2-7; 9 bases match TRBD1. The trim removed 4 bases at V and 4 bases at J, leaving 5 bases unmatched. CDR3 length: 14 residues. Per germline, CDR1 ENHRY and CDR2 SYGVKD. CDR3 residues: CAISVGDRGYEQYF. In nucleotides, the CDR3 is TGTGCCATCAGTGTAGGAGACAGGGGGTACGAGCAGTACTTC.

Points on this clonotype: A junction end diverges from the germline sequence, so it may reflect a read error. The chain couples TRBV29-1 to TRBJ2-3; perhaps TRBD1 as D (6 bases). Germline CDR1 reads SQVTM; CDR2 reads ANQGSEA. The CDR3 contains 13 residues. The CDR3 nucleotides are TGCAGCGTGGAAGGGGGTGCCACAGATACGCAGTATTTT. Amino acid sequence: CSVEGGATDTQYF.

The chain recombines TRBV20-1 with TRBJ2-5; TRBD2 might be the D (6 bases). The CDR3 has 13 residues. Germline CDR1 is DFQATT and CDR2 is SNEGSKA (reference sequence). The V end lost 0 bases, the J end lost 7 bases, and 12 bases lay between the germline ends. This chain's CDR3 is CSARDPEGLTQYF. CDR3 nucleotide sequence: TGCAGTGCTAGAGATCCGGAGGGGCTGACCCAGTACTTC.

At least ten counts were recorded for this clonotype. V and J are TRBV3-1 and TRBJ1-1, with TRBD1 as a possible D gene (5 bases). The V end was cut by 3 bases, the J end by 4 bases, with 21 bases between. The CDR3 loop spans 17 amino acids. The V gene's germline CDR1 is LGHDT and CDR2 YNNKEL (reference sequence). Written as DNA, the CDR3 is TGTGCCAGCAGCCAGGGCACCTGGACGGCCCAGGGCACTGAAGCTTTCTTT. This encodes CASSQGTWTAQGTEAFF. The variable domain in full, with the rest retrieved from reference TRBV3-1 and TRBJ1-1, is DTAVSQTPKYLVTQMGNDKSIKCEQNLGHDTMYWYKQDSKKFLKIMFSYNNKELIINETVPNRFSPKSPDKAHLNLHINSLELGDSAVYFCASSQGTWTAQGTEAFFGQGTRLTVV.

A remark on this clonotype: This clone may be a read error of a much larger clone one base away. V is TRBV29-1 and J is TRBJ1-1; D call uncertain. The CDR3 totals 13 residues. Trimming cost V 6 bases and J 0 bases, with 11 bases left between them. From germline, CDR1 is SQVTM and CDR2 ANQGSEA. For the CDR3, the DNA is TGCAGCGTCGCGGAAGTCATGAACACTGAAGCTTTCTTT. Translated, it gives CSVAEVMNTEAFF.

The chain couples TRBV7-3 to TRBJ1-6, with TRBD1 matching 7 bases. With V trimmed by 4 bases and J by 9 bases, 6 bases remained unmatched. The CDR3 extends over 14 amino acids. Germline CDR1 reads SGHTA; CDR2 reads FQGTGA. CDR3 amino acids: CASSSPGTASPLHF. The CDR3 region has the DNA TGTGCCAGCAGCTCACCCGGGACAGCTTCACCCCTCCACTTT.

Of note for this clonotype: Since no conserved phenylalanine or tryptophan closes the CDR3, a read error is the likely cause. The chain recombines TRBV7-2 with TRBJ2-5; 10 bases are a match to TRBD2. The J segment lost 4 bases and the V segment lost 1 base, leaving 0 bases of the junction unmatched. Germline CDR1 SGHTA, CDR2 FQGNSA. The CDR3 runs to 14 residues. CDR3 residues: CASSLGLAGETQYL. CDR3 DNA sequence: TGTGCCAGCAGCTTAGGACTAGCGGGAGAGACCCAGTACCTC.

This clonotype was observed once. The V and J genes are TRBV9 and TRBJ1-5; 10 positions match TRBD1. With V trimmed by 0 bases and J by 7 bases, 1 base remained unmatched. This CDR3 comprises 14 residues. Germline V gene sequence: CDR1 SGDLS, CDR2 YYNGEE. The chain's CDR3 is CASSVGDRGQPQHF. The CDR3 region has the DNA TGTGCCAGCAGCGTAGGGGACAGGGGCCAGCCCCAGCATTTT.

The chain carries TRBV2 and TRBJ1-5; D ambiguous. This CDR3 is built from 13 residues. V dropped 1 base and J dropped 7 bases, with 8 bases sitting between them. CDR1 SNHLY and CDR2 FYNNEI come from the germline V gene. Written as DNA, the CDR3 is TGTGCCAGCAGTGAAGGGCGGGAGCAGCCCCAGCATTTT. Translated: CASSEGREQPQHF.